This entry is about one TCR beta chain. The data were obtained in a study of blood T cell repertoires in COVID-19. Study information: T cells, B-cell-depleted T cells, or PBMCs provided the cDNA or gDNA that served as material.

Ages ranged from roughly 18 to 100 years, with residence in more than 20 US areas. Donors in Cohort 3 counted as recovered after two negative PCRs, clearance, or symptom resolution. Clones were read by immunoSEQ multiplex PCR, and TCRdb kept only the in-frame ones, dropping some. There are hundreds of thousands of clones in the sample; approximately 90% occur only once, and 10% lies in the top ten. The CDR3 sequence is 14 residues long. The germline V and J ends were trimmed by 3 bases and 6 bases, with 15 bases remaining between them. Per germline, CDR1 LGHNA and CDR2 YSLEER. The clonotype was recovered from a woman aged 45-59 years who had recovered from COVID-19. The chain couples TRBV4-3 to TRBJ2-7; maybe TRBD2 (5 bases). Source material: PBMCs or T cells enriched from blood (not recorded which). The CDR3 coding sequence is TGCGCCAGCAGCCATGACCGGACTGTGCGCGAGCAGTACTTC. Protein sequence: CASSHDRTVREQYF.